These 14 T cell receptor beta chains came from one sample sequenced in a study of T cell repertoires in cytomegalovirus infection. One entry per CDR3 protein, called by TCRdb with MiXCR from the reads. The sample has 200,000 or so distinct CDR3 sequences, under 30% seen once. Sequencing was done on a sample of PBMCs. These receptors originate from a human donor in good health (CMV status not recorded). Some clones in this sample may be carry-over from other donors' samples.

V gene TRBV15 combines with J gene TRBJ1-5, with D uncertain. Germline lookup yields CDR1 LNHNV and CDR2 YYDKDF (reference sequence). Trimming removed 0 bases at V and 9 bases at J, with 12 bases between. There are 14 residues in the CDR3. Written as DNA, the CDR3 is TGTGCCACCAGCAGAGATAAGGGTGGAGGGCCCCAGCATTTT. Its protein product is CATSRDKGGGPQHF.

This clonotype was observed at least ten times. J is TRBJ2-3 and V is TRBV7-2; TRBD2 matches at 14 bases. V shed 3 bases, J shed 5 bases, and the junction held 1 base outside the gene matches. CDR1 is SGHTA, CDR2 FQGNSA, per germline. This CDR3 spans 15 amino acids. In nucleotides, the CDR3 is TGTGCCAGCAGCTTGGGACTAGCGGGGGTAGATACGCAGTATTTT. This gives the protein CASSLGLAGVDTQYF.

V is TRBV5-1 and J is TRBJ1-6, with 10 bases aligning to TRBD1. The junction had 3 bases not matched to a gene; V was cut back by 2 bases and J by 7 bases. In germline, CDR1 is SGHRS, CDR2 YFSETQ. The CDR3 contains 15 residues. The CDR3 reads CASSFGDRGNSPLHF. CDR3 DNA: TGCGCCAGCAGCTTTGGGGACAGGGGCAATTCACCCCTCCACTTT.

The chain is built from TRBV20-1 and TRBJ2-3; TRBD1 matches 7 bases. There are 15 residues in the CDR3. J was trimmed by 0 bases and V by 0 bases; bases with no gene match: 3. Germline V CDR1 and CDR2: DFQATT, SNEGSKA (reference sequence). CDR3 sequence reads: CSARDQTGSTDTQYF. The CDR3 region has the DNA TGCAGTGCTAGAGATCAGACAGGGAGCACAGATACGCAGTATTTT.

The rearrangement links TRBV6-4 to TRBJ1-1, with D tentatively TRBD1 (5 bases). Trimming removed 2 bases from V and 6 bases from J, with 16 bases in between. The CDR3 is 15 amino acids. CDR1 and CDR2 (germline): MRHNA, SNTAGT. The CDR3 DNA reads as TGTGCCAGCAGTGACCAGGCAGCCTCGGGGGCTGAAGCTTTCTTT. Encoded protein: CASSDQAASGAEAFF.

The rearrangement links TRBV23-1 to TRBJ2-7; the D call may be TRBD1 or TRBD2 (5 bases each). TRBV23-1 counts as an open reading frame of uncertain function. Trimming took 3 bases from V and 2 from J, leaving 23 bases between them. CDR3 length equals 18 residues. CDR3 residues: CASSHPPPGPLITYEQYF. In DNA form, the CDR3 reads TGCGCCAGCAGTCATCCCCCCCCGGGACCCCTGATTACCTACGAGCAGTACTTC.

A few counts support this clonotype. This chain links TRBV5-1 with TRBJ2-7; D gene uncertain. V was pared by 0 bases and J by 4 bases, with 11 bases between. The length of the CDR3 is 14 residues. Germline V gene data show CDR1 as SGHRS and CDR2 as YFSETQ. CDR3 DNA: TGCGCCAGCAGCTTGGAATCCAGTTTATACGAGCAGTACTTC. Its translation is CASSLESSLYEQYF.

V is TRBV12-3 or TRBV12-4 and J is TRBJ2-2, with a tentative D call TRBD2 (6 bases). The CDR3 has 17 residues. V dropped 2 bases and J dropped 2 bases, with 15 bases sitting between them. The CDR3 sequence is CASSLMVGGTNTGELFF. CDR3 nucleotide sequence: TGTGCCAGCAGTTTAATGGTGGGGGGAACAAACACCGGGGAGCTGTTTTTT.

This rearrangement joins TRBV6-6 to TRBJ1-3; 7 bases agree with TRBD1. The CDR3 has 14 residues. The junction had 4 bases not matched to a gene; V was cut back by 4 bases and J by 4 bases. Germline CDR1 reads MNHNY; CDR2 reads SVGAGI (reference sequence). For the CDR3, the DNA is TGTGCCAGCAGTTCCGACAGGGACGGAAACACCATATATTTT. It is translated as CASSSDRDGNTIYF.

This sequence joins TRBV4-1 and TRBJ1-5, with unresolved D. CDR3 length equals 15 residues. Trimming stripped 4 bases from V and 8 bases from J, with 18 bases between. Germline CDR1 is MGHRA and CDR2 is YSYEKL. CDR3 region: CASSLRGTFTEPQHF. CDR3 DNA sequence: TGCGCCAGCAGCCTCAGAGGTACGTTTACGGAGCCCCAGCATTTT.

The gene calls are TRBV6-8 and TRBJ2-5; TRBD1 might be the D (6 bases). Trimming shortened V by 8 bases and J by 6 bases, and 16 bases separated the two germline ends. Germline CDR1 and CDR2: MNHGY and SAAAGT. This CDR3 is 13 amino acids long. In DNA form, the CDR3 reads TGTGCCAGCGCTACAGGGTCAAAAAAGACCCAGTACTTC. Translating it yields CASATGSKKTQYF.

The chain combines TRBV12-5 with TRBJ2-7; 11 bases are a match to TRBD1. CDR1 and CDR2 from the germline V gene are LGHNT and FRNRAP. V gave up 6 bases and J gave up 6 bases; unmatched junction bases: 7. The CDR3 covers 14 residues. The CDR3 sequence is CASGEDRGPIEQYF. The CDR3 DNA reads TGTGCTAGTGGAGAGGACAGGGGGCCCATCGAGCAGTACTTC.

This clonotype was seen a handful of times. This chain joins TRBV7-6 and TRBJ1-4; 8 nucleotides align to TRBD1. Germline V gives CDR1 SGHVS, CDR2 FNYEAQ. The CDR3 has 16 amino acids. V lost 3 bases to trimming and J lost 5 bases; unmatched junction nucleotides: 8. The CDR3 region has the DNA TGTGCCAGCAGCTTGTCAGGATCAGGGGGCAATGAAAAACTGTTTTTT. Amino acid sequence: CASSLSGSGGNEKLFF.

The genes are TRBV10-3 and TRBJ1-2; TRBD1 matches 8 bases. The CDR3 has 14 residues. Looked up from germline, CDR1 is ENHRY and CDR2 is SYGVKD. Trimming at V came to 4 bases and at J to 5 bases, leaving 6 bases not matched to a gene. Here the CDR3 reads CAISGPQGVYGYTF. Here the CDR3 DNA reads TGTGCCATCAGTGGGCCACAGGGGGTTTATGGCTACACCTTC.